The rows below give T cell receptor beta chains drawn from one sample of a study of cytomegalovirus exposure and HLA in healthy donors. The repertoire was sequenced with immunoSEQ multiplex PCR; TCRdb's copy has only in-frame clones and lacks some. The sample lists 97,000 or so clones; less than 9.5% were seen once. The specimen was PBMCs. The receptors shown here come from a man aged 45-65 years in good health and CMV-seropositive. Each CDR3 is given with its conserved first and last residue. D genes are given only for firm matches. Size tells how often a clone was seen (once, few, many) or the class of an expanded clone, and some rows leave it out.

clone_size	v_call	j_call	d_call	cdr3_nt	cdr3_aa
few	TRBV7-3	TRBJ2-1	NA	TGTGCCAGCAGCTTAGGGCTAAACAATGAGCAGTTCTTC	CASSLGLNNEQFF
NA	TRBV6-6	TRBJ2-1	NA	TGTGCCAGCAGCTTACAGGAGCGAGGGCAGTTCTTC	CASSLQERGQFF
NA	TRBV27	TRBJ2-7	TRBD1	TGTGCCTCCTCCCGGGACAGGGTCGCCGAGCAGTACTTC	CASSRDRVAEQYF
medium-sized	TRBV5-6	TRBJ2-7	NA	TGTGCCAGCAGCTTGGCCTCAGGTTCCTACGAGCAGTACTTC	CASSLASGSYEQYF
NA	TRBV18	TRBJ2-7	TRBD1	TGTGCCAGCTCACTATGGGCAGGGGGAGACGAGCAGTACTTC	CASSLWAGGDEQYF
few	TRBV21-1	TRBJ2-2	NA	TGTGCCAGCAGCAAAGGGGGGACAGGAGCGAACACCGGGGAGCTGTTTTTT	CASSKGGTGANTGELFF
few	TRBV6-5	TRBJ1-1	NA	TGTGCCAGCATCTGGGGGGATCCCCTGAACACTGAAGCTTTCTTT	CASIWGDPLNTEAFF
NA	TRBV5-1	TRBJ1-1	NA	TGCGCCAGCAGCCTGGACAGTTCGAACACTGAAGCTTTCTTT	CASSLDSSNTEAFF
NA	TRBV5-1	TRBJ1-1	TRBD1	TGCGCCAGCAGCCCTACAGGGGCGGAAGCTTTCTTT	CASSPTGAEAFF
few	TRBV10-3	TRBJ2-1	TRBD2	TGTGCCATCAGTGAGTCGACGTTAGCGGGAGCTCATGAGCAGTTCTTC	CAISESTLAGAHEQFF
NA	TRBV29-1	TRBJ2-1	NA	TGCAGCGTTGATCGAGGGGGTGGGGGATCCCACAATGAGCAGTTCTTC	CSVDRGGGGSHNEQFF
NA	TRBV28	TRBJ1-6	NA	TGTGCCAGCAGTTTATCCAGGGGAGTATCACCCCTCCACTTT	CASSLSRGVSPLHF
NA	TRBV28	TRBJ2-7	TRBD2	TGTGCCAGCAGGGGACTAGCGGGAGCTAGGGCGTACGAGCAGTACTTC	CASRGLAGARAYEQYF
NA	TRBV11-2	TRBJ2-2	NA	TGTGCCAGCAGCTTTTTAACAACAGTCGCCGGGGAGCTGTTTTTT	CASSFLTTVAGELFF
few	TRBV15	TRBJ2-1	NA	TGTGCCACCAGCAGAGATGGGCAGGGGCACAATGAGCAGTTCTTC	CATSRDGQGHNEQFF
NA	TRBV30	TRBJ2-7	NA	TGTGCCTGGAGTGTGAAGCTGCCTTCCTACGAGCAGTACTTC	CAWSVKLPSYEQYF
few	TRBV6-6	TRBJ2-5	NA	TGTGCCAGCAGTTACCGGAGGGGTCAGCAAGAGACCCAGTACTTC	CASSYRRGQQETQYF
NA	TRBV4-2	TRBJ2-1	NA	TGTGCCAGCAGCCAAGGGGAGGGGGAAAACAATGAGCAGTTCTTC	CASSQGEGENNEQFF
few	TRBV7-9	TRBJ2-3	NA	TGTGCCAGCAGCGTCGGACAGACCATGACAGATACGCAGTATTTT	CASSVGQTMTDTQYF
once	TRBV6-5	TRBJ1-6	TRBD1	TGTGCCAGCAGACGAGACAGGGGTGCCAGTTCACCCCTCCACTTT	CASRRDRGASSPLHF
few	TRBV30	TRBJ1-5	NA	TGTGCCTGGAGTGCAAAAAGGCAGGGGAATCAGCCCCAGCATTTT	CAWSAKRQGNQPQHF
few	TRBV10-3	TRBJ2-7	TRBD1	TGTGCCATCAGCTGGACAGGGGGCTCCTACGAGCAGTACTTC	CAISWTGGSYEQYF
few	TRBV15	TRBJ1-5	TRBD1	TGTGCCACCAGCAGAGATCCGGGACAGAGCAATCAGCCCCAGCATTTT	CATSRDPGQSNQPQHF
NA	TRBV6-4	TRBJ2-1	NA	TGTGCCAGCAGTTTGGAGCTAGGCTACAATGAGCAGTTCTTC	CASSLELGYNEQFF
few	TRBV30	TRBJ2-2	NA	TGTGCCTGGAGATTCGGGACTTATAACACCGGGGAGCTGTTTTTT	CAWRFGTYNTGELFF
NA	TRBV7-9	TRBJ2-1	NA	TGTACGGAAGAGGGCTCCTACAATGCGCAGTTCTTC	CTEEGSYNAQFF
NA	TRBV30	TRBJ2-1	NA	TGTGCCTGGTCGCCGCAGGAGGCCGAGCAGTTCTTC	CAWSPQEAEQFF
NA	TRBV6-4	TRBJ1-1	NA	TGTGCCAGCAGTGCGGGGATACCGAACACTGAAGCTTTCTTT	CASSAGIPNTEAFF
few	TRBV2	TRBJ2-5	TRBD2	TGTGCCAGCAGCGTACTAGCGGGAAAAGAGACCCAGTACTTC	CASSVLAGKETQYF
few	TRBV7-9	TRBJ1-1	NA	TGTGCCAGCAGCTTAGACCTGGACAGTACACCTGAAGCTTTCTTT	CASSLDLDSTPEAFF
NA	TRBV27	TRBJ1-5	NA	TGTGCCAGCAGTCCTTCCAGGGTTAATCAGCCCCAGCATTTT	CASSPSRVNQPQHF
few	TRBV9	TRBJ2-1	NA	TGTGCCAGCAGCCCTCGACAGGCTTACAATGAGCAGTTCTTC	CASSPRQAYNEQFF
few	TRBV19	TRBJ2-1	TRBD2	TGTGCCAGTAGTATGCCCAGCGGGAATTCCTACAATGAGCAGTTCTTC	CASSMPSGNSYNEQFF
few	TRBV15	TRBJ2-5	NA	TGTGTCACCGGAAGGACTCCGACTAGTCTAGAGACCCAGTACTTC	CVTGRTPTSLETQYF
NA	TRBV5-1	TRBJ2-2	TRBD1	TGCGCCAGCAGCTTGAACAGGGGCGTCGGGGAGCTGTTTTTT	CASSLNRGVGELFF
NA	TRBV5-4	TRBJ2-2	NA	TGTGCCAGCAGTTCTGGGGCTACCGCGAACACCGGGGAGCTGTTTTTT	CASSSGATANTGELFF
NA	TRBV2	TRBJ1-2	NA	TGTGCCAGCAGGGAGCGCGACGGAGTCTATGGCTACACCTTC	CASRERDGVYGYTF
many	TRBV28	TRBJ2-3	TRBD2	TGTGCCAGCAGTTTTCGGCGGGGAGGGTGGGAACCGCAGTATTTT	CASSFRRGGWEPQYF
NA	TRBV19	TRBJ2-7	NA	TGTGCCAGTAGTATGGAGGGGGCCCACGAGCAGTACTTC	CASSMEGAHEQYF
NA	TRBV7-3	TRBJ2-3	TRBD2	TGTGCCAGCAGCTTTAGCGGGACTAGCACAGATACGCAGTATTTT	CASSFSGTSTDTQYF
NA	TRBV7-8	TRBJ1-6	NA	TGTGCCAGCAGCTTTGGCTCCAGCTCCTATAATTCACCCCTCCACTTT	CASSFGSSSYNSPLHF
NA	TRBV29-1	TRBJ2-4	NA	TGCAGCGGGGTAACTACAAACTCCCGAAACATTCAGTACTTC	CSGVTTNSRNIQYF
many	TRBV15	TRBJ1-2	NA	TGTGCCACCAGCAGAGACAGTCAGGGGTCCTATGGCTACACCTTC	CATSRDSQGSYGYTF
NA	TRBV5-1	TRBJ2-1	TRBD2	TGCGCCAGCAGCTCAGGACTAGCGGGAGAGTCGTTCTTC	CASSSGLAGESFF
few	TRBV19	TRBJ1-5	TRBD1	TGTGCCTCTCGGACAGGGCTAGATCAGCCCCAGCATTTT	CASRTGLDQPQHF
NA	TRBV13	TRBJ2-1	NA	TGTGCCAGCAGCTTGGGCCACAACAATGAGCAGTTCTTC	CASSLGHNNEQFF
few	TRBV29-1	TRBJ2-6	NA	TGCAGCGTTGGTATCTCTGGGGCCAACGTCCTGACTTTC	CSVGISGANVLTF
few	TRBV4-1	TRBJ1-5	TRBD1	TGCGCCAGCAGCCGGGACAGGGGGCTCCAGCCCCAGCATTTT	CASSRDRGLQPQHF
many	TRBV29-1	TRBJ1-2	TRBD1	TGCAGCGTTGAGGGACAGGGTAACGGCATCTATGGCTACACCTTC	CSVEGQGNGIYGYTF
NA	TRBV7-9	TRBJ2-1	TRBD2	TGTGCCAGCAGCTTCTCGGGACTAGCGGGAGCTGGGCATGAGCAGTTCTTC	CASSFSGLAGAGHEQFF